A single sample gave rise to the 12 T cell receptor beta chains below, sequenced in a study of shared clonotypes between healthy human individuals. Only in-frame clones appear in the TCRdb table, and some are missing; sequencing was by immunoSEQ multiplex PCR. The sample has hundreds of thousands of clones, about 91% seen once. CD45RO-negative cells were positively selected for CCR7, leaving out terminally differentiated effector memory CD45RA+ cells. The specimen was naive CD8+ T cells sorted from blood. The receptor source for this set is a man aged 25-45 years in good health.

This chain connects TRBV15 to TRBJ2-7, with 16 bases identical to TRBD2. The CDR3 has 18 amino acids. From germline, CDR1 is LNHNV and CDR2 YYDKDF (reference sequence). V lost 3 bases to trimming and J lost 6 bases; unmatched junction nucleotides: 11. CDR3 in DNA: TGTGCCACCAGCAGGGCCGGGACTAGCGGGAGGGCCCTCGTCGAGCAGTACTTC. Residues: CATSRAGTSGRALVEQYF.

The rearrangement joins TRBV5-1 to TRBJ2-1, with 10 bases lining up with TRBD2. J gave up 4 bases and V 5 bases, and 9 bases lay outside the gene matches. The CDR3 has 16 residues. CDR1 is SGHRS and CDR2 is YFSETQ in the germline V gene. CDR3: CASSAALSGGYNEQFF. The CDR3 DNA sequence: TGCGCCAGCAGTGCTGCCCTTAGCGGGGGGTACAATGAGCAGTTCTTC.

The V call is TRBV9, the J call TRBJ1-5; possibly TRBD1 for D (6 bases). CDR1 is SGDLS, CDR2 YYNGEE, per germline. The CDR3 is made up of 12 amino acids. Trimming took 1 base from V and 12 from J, leaving 11 bases between them. CDR3 DNA sequence: TGTGCCAGCAGCGTAATCCGGACAGACCAGCATTTT. Amino acid sequence: CASSVIRTDQHF.

This chain links TRBV11-2 with TRBJ2-1; no definite D call. V lost 4 bases and J lost 8, with 15 bases in between. The V gene's germline CDR1 is SGHAT and CDR2 FQNNGV. This CDR3 is built from 14 residues. The CDR3 sequence is CASSWLLTKDEQFF. CDR3 DNA sequence: TGTGCCAGCAGCTGGTTACTGACCAAGGATGAGCAGTTCTTC.

The chain links TRBV5-4 to TRBJ2-7; 10 positions match TRBD1. J gave up 7 bases and V 0 bases, and 10 bases lay outside the gene matches. Looked up from germline, CDR1 is SGHNT and CDR2 is YYREEE (reference sequence). The CDR3 covers 16 residues. The CDR3: CASSLGPFGTGEEQYF. CDR3 sequence (DNA): TGTGCCAGCAGCTTGGGCCCGTTTGGGACAGGGGAAGAGCAGTACTTC.

The chain has TRBV28 and TRBJ2-7, with TRBD2 as a possible D gene (5 bases). Germline CDR1 reads MDHEN; CDR2 reads SYDVKM. V was shortened by 4 bases and J by 6 bases, with 19 bases between the two germline ends. This CDR3 contains 15 residues. DNA for the CDR3: TGTGCCAGCAGTTCCCTCAGGACTCCGCCGGCCGAGCAGTACTTC. Protein product: CASSSLRTPPAEQYF.

J is TRBJ1-3 and V is TRBV7-6; tentative D call: TRBD1 (6 bases). The CDR3 contains 16 residues. Looked up from germline, CDR1 is SGHVS and CDR2 is FNYEAQ. Trimming cost V 4 bases and J 6 bases, with 19 bases left between them. Here the CDR3 DNA reads TGTGCCAGCAGCTCTGACAGGCTAGGGGAAGCAAACACCATATATTTT. Translating gives CASSSDRLGEANTIYF.

The table lists this clone with a count of one. The chain carries TRBV7-9 and TRBJ2-1, with 10 nucleotides matching TRBD1. V lost 7 bases, J lost 2 bases, and 8 bases stayed unmatched. Germline V gene data show CDR1 as SEHNR and CDR2 as FQNEAQ (reference sequence). This CDR3 region has 16 residues. The CDR3 coding sequence is TGTGCCAGCAACCCCGTAGGGACAGGGGCCTACAATGAGCAGTTCTTC. Its translation is CASNPVGTGAYNEQFF.

The chain combines TRBV4-2 with TRBJ1-2; perhaps TRBD1 as D (6 bases). This CDR3 spans 15 amino acids. The V and J ends lost 1 base and 2 bases respectively, with 11 bases between them. The germline gives CDR1 LGHNA, CDR2 YNFKEQ. CDR3 DNA: TGTGCCAGCAGCCAAGGGGTGGGGGCGAACTATGGCTACACCTTC. It is translated as CASSQGVGANYGYTF.

The V and J genes are TRBV27 and TRBJ2-5; D unresolved. Per germline, CDR1 MNHEY and CDR2 SMNVEV (reference sequence). Trimming took 6 bases from V and 5 from J, leaving 7 bases between them. This CDR3 comprises 11 residues. The CDR3 DNA follows: TGTGCCAGCAGGTTTGGCGAGACCCAGTACTTC. Translated, it gives CASRFGETQYF.

The chain uses TRBV9 and TRBJ2-1; 7 bases agree with TRBD1. Germline CDR1 SGDLS, CDR2 YYNGEE. V lost 0 bases, J lost 6 bases, and 6 bases stayed unmatched. The CDR3 loop spans 15 amino acids. CDR3 sequence: CASSVAGTDINEQFF. The CDR3 bases are TGTGCCAGCAGCGTAGCAGGGACAGATATCAATGAGCAGTTCTTC.

The chain couples TRBV4-1 to TRBJ2-4; D might be TRBD2 (5 bases). With 7 bases removed from V and 2 bases from J, the gap between germline ends came to 27 bases. CDR3 length: 19 amino acids. Germline V lookup: CDR1 MGHRA, CDR2 YSYEKL. CDR3 sequence reads: CASIPQPTTLGRTKNIQYF. The CDR3 nucleotides are TGCGCCAGCATCCCCCAACCCACAACGTTAGGGAGAACCAAAAACATTCAGTACTTC.